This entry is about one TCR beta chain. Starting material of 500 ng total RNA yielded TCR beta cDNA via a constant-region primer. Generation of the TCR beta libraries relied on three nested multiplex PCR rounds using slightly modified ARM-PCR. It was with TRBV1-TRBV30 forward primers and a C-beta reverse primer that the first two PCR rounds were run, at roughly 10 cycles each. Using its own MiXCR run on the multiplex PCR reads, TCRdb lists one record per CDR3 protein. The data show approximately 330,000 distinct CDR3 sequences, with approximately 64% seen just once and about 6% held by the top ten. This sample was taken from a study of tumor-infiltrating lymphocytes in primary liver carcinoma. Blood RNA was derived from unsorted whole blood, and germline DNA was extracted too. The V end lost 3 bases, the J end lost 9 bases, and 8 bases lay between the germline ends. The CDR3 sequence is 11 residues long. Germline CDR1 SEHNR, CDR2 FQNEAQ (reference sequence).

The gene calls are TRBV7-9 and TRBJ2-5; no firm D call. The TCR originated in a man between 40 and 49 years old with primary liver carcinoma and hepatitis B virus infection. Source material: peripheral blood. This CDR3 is CASSFGRAQYF. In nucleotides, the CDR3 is TGTGCCAGCAGCTTCGGAAGGGCCCAGTACTTC.